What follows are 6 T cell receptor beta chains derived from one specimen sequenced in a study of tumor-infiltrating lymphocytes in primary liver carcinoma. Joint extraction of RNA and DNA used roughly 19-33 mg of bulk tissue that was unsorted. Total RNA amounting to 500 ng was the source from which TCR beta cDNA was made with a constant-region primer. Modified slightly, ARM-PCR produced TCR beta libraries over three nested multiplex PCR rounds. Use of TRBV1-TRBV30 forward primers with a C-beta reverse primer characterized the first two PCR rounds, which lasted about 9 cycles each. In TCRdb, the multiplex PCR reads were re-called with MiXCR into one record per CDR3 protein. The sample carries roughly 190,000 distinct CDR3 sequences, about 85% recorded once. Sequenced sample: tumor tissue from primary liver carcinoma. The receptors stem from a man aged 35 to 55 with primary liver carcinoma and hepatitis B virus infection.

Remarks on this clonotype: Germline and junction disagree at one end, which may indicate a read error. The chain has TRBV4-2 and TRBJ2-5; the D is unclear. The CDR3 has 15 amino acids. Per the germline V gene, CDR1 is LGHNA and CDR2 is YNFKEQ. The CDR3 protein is CASSQDLGSVETHYF. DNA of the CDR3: TGTGCCAGCAGCCAAGACCTGGGTTCGGTGGAGACCCACTACTTC.

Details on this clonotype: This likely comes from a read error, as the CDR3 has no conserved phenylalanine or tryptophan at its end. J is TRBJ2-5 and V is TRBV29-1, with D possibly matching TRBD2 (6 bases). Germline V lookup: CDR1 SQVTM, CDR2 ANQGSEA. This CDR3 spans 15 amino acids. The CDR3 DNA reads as TGTAGCGTTCGGACTAACGGGAGTTGGGCAGAGACCCAGTACTTA. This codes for CSVRTNGSWAETQYL.

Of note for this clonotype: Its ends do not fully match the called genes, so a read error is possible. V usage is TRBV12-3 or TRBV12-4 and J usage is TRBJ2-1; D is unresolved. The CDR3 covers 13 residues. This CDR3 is CASGLGENKEQFF. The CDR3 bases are TGTGCCAGCGGTCTCGGAGAGAACAAAGAGCAGTTCTTC.

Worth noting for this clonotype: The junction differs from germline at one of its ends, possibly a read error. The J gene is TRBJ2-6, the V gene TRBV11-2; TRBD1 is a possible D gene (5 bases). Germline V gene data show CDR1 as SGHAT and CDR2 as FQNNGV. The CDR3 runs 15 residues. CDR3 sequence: CATQWLRYGANVMTF. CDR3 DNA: TGTGCCACCCAGTGGCTGCGCTATGGGGCCAACGTCATGACTTTC.

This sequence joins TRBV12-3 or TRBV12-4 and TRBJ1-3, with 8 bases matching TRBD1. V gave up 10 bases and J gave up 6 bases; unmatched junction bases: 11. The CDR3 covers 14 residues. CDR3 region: CATHRGFPVNTIYF. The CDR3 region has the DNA TGTGCCACCCACAGGGGGTTCCCTGTAAACACCATATATTTT.

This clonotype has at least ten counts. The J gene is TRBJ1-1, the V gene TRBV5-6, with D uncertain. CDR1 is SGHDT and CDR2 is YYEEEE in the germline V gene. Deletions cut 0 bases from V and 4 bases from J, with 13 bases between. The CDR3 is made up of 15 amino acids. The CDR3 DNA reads TGTGCCAGCAGCTTGGAGAAGGTTACGAGCACTGAAGCTTTCTTT. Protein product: CASSLEKVTSTEAFF.